The TCR beta chain described here comes from a study of control samples from healthy donors and cancer patients. The trim removed 0 bases at V and 2 bases at J, leaving 10 bases unmatched. The CDR3 is 18 residues long. Germline assignment: CDR1 LGHNA and CDR2 YSLEER. Profiled with immunoSEQ multiplex PCR; TCRdb holds only in-frame clones, not every one. Of roughly 100,000 clones in the sample, approximately 90% were seen once. The sequenced sample was blood. The chain recombines TRBV4-3 with TRBJ1-5; 7 positions agree with TRBD1. This sequence originates from a woman in her late teens or twenties in good health. The DNA for the CDR3 is TGCGCCAGCAGCCAAGATCTTAGACAGGGATGGGGCAATCAGCCCCAGCATTTT. It is translated as CASSQDLRQGWGNQPQHF.